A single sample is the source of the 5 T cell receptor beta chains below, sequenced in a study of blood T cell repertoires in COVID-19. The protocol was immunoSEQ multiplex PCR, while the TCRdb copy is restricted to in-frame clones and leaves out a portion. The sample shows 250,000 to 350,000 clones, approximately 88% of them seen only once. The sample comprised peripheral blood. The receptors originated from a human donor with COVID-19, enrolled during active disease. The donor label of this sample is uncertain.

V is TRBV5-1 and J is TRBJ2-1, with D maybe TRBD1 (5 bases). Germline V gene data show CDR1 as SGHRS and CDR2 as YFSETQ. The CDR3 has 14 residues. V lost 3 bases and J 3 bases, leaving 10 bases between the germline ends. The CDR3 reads CASSSQGYYNEQFF. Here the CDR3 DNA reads TGCGCCAGCAGCTCGCAGGGCTACTACAATGAGCAGTTCTTC.

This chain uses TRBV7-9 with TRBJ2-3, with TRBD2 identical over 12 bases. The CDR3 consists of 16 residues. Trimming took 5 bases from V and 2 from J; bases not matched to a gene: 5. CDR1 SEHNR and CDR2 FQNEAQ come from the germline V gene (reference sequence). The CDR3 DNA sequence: TGTGCCAGCAGCCCCCGGACTAGCGGGACCACAGATACGCAGTATTTT. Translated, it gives CASSPRTSGTTDTQYF.

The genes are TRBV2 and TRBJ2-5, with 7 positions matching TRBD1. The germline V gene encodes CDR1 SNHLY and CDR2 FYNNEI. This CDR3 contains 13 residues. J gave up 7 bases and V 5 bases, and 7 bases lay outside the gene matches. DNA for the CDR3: TGTGCCAGCAGTCCGGGACAGAGTAGGACCCAGTACTTC. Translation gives CASSPGQSRTQYF.

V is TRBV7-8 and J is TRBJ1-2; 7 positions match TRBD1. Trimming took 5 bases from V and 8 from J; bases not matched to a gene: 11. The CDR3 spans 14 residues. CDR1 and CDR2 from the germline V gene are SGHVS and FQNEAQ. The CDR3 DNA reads TGTGCCAGCAGCCTAAGGACAGGCGCTGTGGGCTACACCTTC. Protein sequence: CASSLRTGAVGYTF. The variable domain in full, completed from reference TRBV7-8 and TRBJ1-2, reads GAGVSQSPRYKVAKRGQDVALRCDPISGHVSLFWYQQALGQGPEFLTYFQNEAQLDKSGLPSDRFFAERPEGSVSTLKIQRTQQEDSAVYLCASSLRTGAVGYTFGSGTRLTVV.

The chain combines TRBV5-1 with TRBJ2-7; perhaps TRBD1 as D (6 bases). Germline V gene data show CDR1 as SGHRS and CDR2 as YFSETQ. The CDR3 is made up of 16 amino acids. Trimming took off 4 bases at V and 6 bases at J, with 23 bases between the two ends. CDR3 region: CASSGTGLRSRLEQYF. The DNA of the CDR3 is TGCGCCAGCAGCGGCACAGGGCTCCGGAGTAGACTCGAGCAGTACTTC.